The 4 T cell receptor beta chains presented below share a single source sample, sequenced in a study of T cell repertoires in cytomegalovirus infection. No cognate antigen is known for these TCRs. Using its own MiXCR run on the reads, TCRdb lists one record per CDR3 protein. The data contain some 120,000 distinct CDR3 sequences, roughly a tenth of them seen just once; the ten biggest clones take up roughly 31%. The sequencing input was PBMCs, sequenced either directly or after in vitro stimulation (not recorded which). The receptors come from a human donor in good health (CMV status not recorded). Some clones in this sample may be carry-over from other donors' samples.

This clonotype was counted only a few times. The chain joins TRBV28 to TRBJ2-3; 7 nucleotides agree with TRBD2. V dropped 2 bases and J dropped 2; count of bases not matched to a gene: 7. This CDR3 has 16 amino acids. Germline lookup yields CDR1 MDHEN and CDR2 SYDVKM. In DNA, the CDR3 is TGTGCCAGCAGTTTAGAGGTCGGGGGGTTCACAGATACGCAGTATTTT. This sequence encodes CASSLEVGGFTDTQYF.

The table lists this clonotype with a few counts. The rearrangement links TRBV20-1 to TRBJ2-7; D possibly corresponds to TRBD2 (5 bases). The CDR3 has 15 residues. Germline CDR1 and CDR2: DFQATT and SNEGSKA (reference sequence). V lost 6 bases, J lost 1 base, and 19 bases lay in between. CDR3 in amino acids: CSAPSNWEFSYEQYF. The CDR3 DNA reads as TGCAGTGCCCCATCGAACTGGGAGTTTTCCTACGAGCAGTACTTC.

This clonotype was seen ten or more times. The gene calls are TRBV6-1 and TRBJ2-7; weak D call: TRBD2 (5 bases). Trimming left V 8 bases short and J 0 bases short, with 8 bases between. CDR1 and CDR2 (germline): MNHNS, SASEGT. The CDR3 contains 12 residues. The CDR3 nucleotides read TGTGCCAGCGGACTCATCTCCTACGAGCAGTACTTC. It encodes CASGLISYEQYF.

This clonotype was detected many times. The CDR3 DNA sequence: TGTGCCAGCACGTCGGGACAGAGGGATACGCAGTATTTT. It specifies CASTSGQRDTQYF. The chain carries TRBV28 and TRBJ2-3; the match to TRBD1 covers 7 bases. The trim removed 7 bases at V and 6 bases at J, leaving 7 bases unmatched. The CDR3 covers 13 residues. CDR1 MDHEN and CDR2 SYDVKM come from the germline V gene.